A single sample is the source of the 12 T cell receptor beta chains below, sequenced in a study of T-cell memory formation after mild COVID-19. TCRdb used MiXCR to reprocess the 5' RACE reads, holding one entry per CDR3 protein. The table lists 300,000 to 400,000 distinct CDR3 sequences, around an eighth of them singletons. The specimen sequenced was PBMCs or a T cell subset sorted from them (not recorded which). The receptors here all came from a man between 18 and 35 years old who had mild COVID-19 (a few samples of this study predate the infection). Cell type and time point are not known.

This clonotype has only a few counts. The rearrangement joins TRBV2 to TRBJ2-5; D gene ambiguous. Per germline, CDR1 SNHLY and CDR2 FYNNEI. The CDR3 runs to 13 residues. Between the trimmed V and J ends, which lost 7 bases and 0 bases, there was a span of 9 bases. The CDR3 DNA reads TGTGCCAGCAAAGTGGGGAACCAAGAGACCCAGTACTTC. It translates to CASKVGNQETQYF. Filled out from reference TRBV2 and TRBJ2-5, the complete variable domain reads EPEVTQTPSHQVTQMGQEVILRCVPISNHLYFYWYRQILGQKVEFLVSFYNNEISEKSEIFDDQFSVERPDGSNFTLKIRSTKLEDSAMYFCASKVGNQETQYFGPGTRLLVL.

This clonotype appeared many times. This chain joins TRBV5-1 and TRBJ2-3, with TRBD1 as a possible D gene (6 bases). The CDR3 totals 15 residues. CDR1 and CDR2 from the germline V gene are SGHRS and YFSETQ. V was cut by 8 bases and J by 3 bases, with 19 bases left in between. The CDR3 DNA is TGCGCCAGTCGTCGGTCCAGGGGCCTGACAGATACGCAGTATTTT. It encodes CASRRSRGLTDTQYF.

This clonotype was seen more than once but under ten times. The J gene is TRBJ2-7, the V gene TRBV6-1, with TRBD1 identical over 7 bases. Trimming cost V 5 bases and J 3 bases; bases outside gene matches: 10. The CDR3 runs to 15 residues. Looked up from germline, CDR1 is MNHNS and CDR2 is SASEGT. The CDR3 bases are TGTGCCAGCAGTCATTCCGGGACAGCCTACTACGAGCAGTACGTC. This encodes CASSHSGTAYYEQYV.

In this sample, this clonotype turned up a few times. The chain joins TRBV4-1 to TRBJ1-2, with D possibly matching TRBD1 (5 bases). Germline CDR1 reads MGHRA; CDR2 reads YSYEKL. V lost 3 bases and J 8 bases, leaving 10 bases between the germline ends. This CDR3 has 12 residues. CDR3: CASSHGTLGYTF. The CDR3 DNA is TGCGCCAGCAGCCACGGGACGTTAGGCTACACCTTC.

This clonotype has ten or more counts. V gene TRBV5-1 combines with J gene TRBJ2-1; D may be TRBD1 (5 bases). The CDR3 is 13 amino acids. The V gene's germline CDR1 is SGHRS and CDR2 YFSETQ. Between the trimmed V and J ends, which lost 0 bases and 10 bases, there was a span of 11 bases. CDR3 nucleotides: TGCGCCAGCAGCTTGGACAGGCCCTACGAGCAGTTCTTC. It specifies CASSLDRPYEQFF. The full variable domain, its missing parts supplied by reference TRBV5-1 and TRBJ2-1, is KAGVTQTPRYLIKTRGQQVTLSCSPISGHRSVSWYQQTPGQGLQFLFEYFSETQRNKGNFPGRFSGRQFSNSRSEMNVSTLELGDSALYLCASSLDRPYEQFFGPGTRLTVL.

This clonotype has more than one count but fewer than ten. The chain couples TRBV19 to TRBJ1-6; 8 bases align to TRBD1. The CDR3 covers 13 residues. V dropped 6 bases and J dropped 10; count of bases not matched to a gene: 5. Germline CDR1 is LNHDA and CDR2 is SQIVND (reference sequence). The CDR3 here is CASSQTGESPLHF. The DNA for the CDR3 is TGTGCCAGTAGCCAGACAGGGGAATCACCCCTCCACTTT.

This clonotype was seen a few times. The V call is TRBV2, the J call TRBJ2-7, with D possibly being TRBD1 or TRBD2 (5 bases each). V lost 9 bases to trimming and J lost 2 bases, with 11 bases between them. The CDR3 has 12 amino acids. Per the germline V gene, CDR1 is SNHLY and CDR2 is FYNNEI. Written as DNA, the CDR3 is TGTGCCAGGGGACGGCAAACCTACGAGCAGTACTTC. Translating gives CARGRQTYEQYF.

This clonotype was seen more than once but under ten times. The rearrangement uses TRBV28 and TRBJ1-5; D ambiguous. The CDR3 has 15 amino acids. V was pared by 5 bases and J by 1 base, with 12 bases between. Germline V lookup: CDR1 MDHEN, CDR2 SYDVKM. The CDR3 is CASSISLWSNQPQHF. CDR3 in DNA: TGTGCCAGCAGTATTTCCCTTTGGAGCAATCAGCCCCAGCATTTT.

This clonotype was counted at least ten times. The chain has TRBV5-1 and TRBJ2-2; D is unclear. CDR3 length: 15 amino acids. Deletions cut 3 bases from V and 0 bases from J, with 9 bases between. Germline V gene sequence: CDR1 SGHRS, CDR2 YFSETQ. CDR3 nucleotides: TGCGCCAGCAGCTGGACGGTATCGAACACCGGGGAGCTGTTTTTT. Protein product: CASSWTVSNTGELFF.

The CDR3 loop reads CASSQGGPPETQYF. In nucleotides, the CDR3 is TGCGCCAGCAGCCAGGGGGGGCCCCCAGAGACCCAGTACTTC. This chain links TRBV4-1 with TRBJ2-5; the D gene is possibly TRBD2 (7 bases). Trimming removed 3 bases from V and 4 bases from J, with 12 bases in between. The length of the CDR3 is 14 residues. CDR1 and CDR2 from the germline V gene are MGHRA and YSYEKL.

This clonotype was seen only a few times. The rearrangement joins TRBV2 to TRBJ2-3; D remains unclear. V lost 5 bases, J lost 2 bases, and 5 bases lay in between. In germline, CDR1 is SNHLY, CDR2 FYNNEI. The CDR3 sequence is 12 residues long. The CDR3 protein is CASSWTTDTQYF. The CDR3 region has the DNA TGTGCCAGCAGTTGGACCACAGATACGCAGTATTTT.

This clonotype has a count of ten or more. The J gene is TRBJ2-7, the V gene TRBV7-2; 8 nucleotides line up with TRBD1. Looked up from germline, CDR1 is SGHTA and CDR2 is FQGNSA. The CDR3 runs 12 residues. J lost 7 bases, V lost 4 bases, and 3 bases had no gene match. The CDR3 region is CASSWDRREQYF. The CDR3 bases are TGTGCCAGCAGCTGGGACAGGCGGGAGCAGTACTTC.